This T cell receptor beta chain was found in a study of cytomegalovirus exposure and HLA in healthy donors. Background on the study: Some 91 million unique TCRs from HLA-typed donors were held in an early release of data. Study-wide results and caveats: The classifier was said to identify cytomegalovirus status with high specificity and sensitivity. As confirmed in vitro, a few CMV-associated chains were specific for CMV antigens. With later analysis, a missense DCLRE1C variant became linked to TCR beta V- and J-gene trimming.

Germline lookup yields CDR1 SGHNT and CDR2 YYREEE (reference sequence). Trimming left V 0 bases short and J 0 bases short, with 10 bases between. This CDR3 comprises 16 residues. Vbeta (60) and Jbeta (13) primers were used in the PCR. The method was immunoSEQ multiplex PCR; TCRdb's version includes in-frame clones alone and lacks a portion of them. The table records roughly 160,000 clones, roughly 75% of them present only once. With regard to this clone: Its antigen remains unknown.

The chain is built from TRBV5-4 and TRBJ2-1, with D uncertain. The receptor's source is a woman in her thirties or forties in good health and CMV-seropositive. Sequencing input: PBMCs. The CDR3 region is CASSLDRGSSYNEQFF. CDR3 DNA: TGTGCCAGCAGCTTGGATCGCGGCAGCTCCTACAATGAGCAGTTCTTC.